This entry lists 27 T cell receptor beta chains sequenced from one sample in a study of response to subunit inactivated influenza vaccine. TCRdb independently ran MiXCR on the RT-PCR reads; one entry per CDR3 protein. The repertoire holds some 520,000 distinct CDR3 sequences, with about 17% as singletons. The source material was CD4+ T cells sorted from PBMCs, sampled less than 30 months after vaccination. The receptors stem from a man between 50 and 70 years old who received an inactivated influenza vaccine.

In its sample, this clonotype was seen once. The chain employs TRBV11-2 and TRBJ2-5, with D perhaps being TRBD1 or TRBD2 (6 bases each). V gave up 5 bases and J gave up 9 bases, with 13 bases separating them. From germline, CDR1 is SGHAT and CDR2 FQNNGV. The CDR3 contains 12 residues. CDR3 DNA sequence: TGTGCCAGCAGCCTCGAACGGGGGCCCCAGTACTTC. This translates into CASSLERGPQYF.

This chain links TRBV7-9 with TRBJ2-7; D is undetermined. The CDR3 is 14 amino acids. In germline, CDR1 is SEHNR, CDR2 FQNEAQ (reference sequence). The V end lost 2 bases, the J end lost 2 bases, and 10 bases lay between the germline ends. CDR3 sequence reads: CASSLSGFAYEQYF. In DNA, the CDR3 is TGTGCCAGCAGCTTATCTGGTTTCGCCTACGAGCAGTACTTC.

The chain is built from TRBV7-9 and TRBJ1-1; TRBD1 might be the D (5 bases). The CDR3 is made up of 13 amino acids. V was pared by 5 bases and J by 6 bases, with 13 bases between. Germline-derived CDR1 and CDR2 are SEHNR and FQNEAQ (reference sequence). CDR3 region: CASSPLGGAEAFF. DNA for the CDR3: TGTGCCAGCAGCCCGCTGGGGGGAGCTGAAGCTTTCTTT.

This chain links TRBV20-1 with TRBJ2-7; D gene uncertain. The CDR3 runs to 10 residues. V was clipped by 5 bases and J by 8 bases, with 10 bases between them. In germline, CDR1 is DFQATT, CDR2 SNEGSKA (reference sequence). This CDR3 reads CSASKEKQYF. The CDR3 region has the DNA TGCAGTGCTTCGAAGGAAAAGCAGTACTTC.

The chain carries TRBV28 and TRBJ2-7; the D gene is possibly TRBD2 (5 bases). The V gene lost 2 bases and the J gene lost 3 bases, with 14 bases spanning the gap. Germline CDR1 reads MDHEN; CDR2 reads SYDVKM. The CDR3 consists of 15 residues. CDR3 sequence (DNA): TGTGCCAGCAGTTTAGGTGGCGGGTTTGGCTACGAGCAGTACTTC. It translates to CASSLGGGFGYEQYF.

The chain combines TRBV7-2 with TRBJ2-7; 10 positions agree with TRBD2. The trim removed 7 bases at V and 5 bases at J, leaving 5 bases unmatched. Per the germline V gene, CDR1 is SGHTA and CDR2 is FQGNSA. This CDR3 comprises 13 residues. Here the CDR3 reads CASTSGSFNEQYF. CDR3 DNA sequence: TGTGCCAGCACTAGCGGGAGTTTCAACGAGCAGTACTTC.

The gene calls are TRBV29-1 and TRBJ1-2; 8 bases match TRBD1. The CDR3 is 16 residues long. With 3 bases clipped from V and 3 bases from J, the junction kept 12 bases outside the gene matches. Germline V CDR1 and CDR2: SQVTM, ANQGSEA. The CDR3 bases are TGCAGCGTTGACCCTGCAGGACAGGGCGTATACTATGGCTACACCTTC. This encodes CSVDPAGQGVYYGYTF.

The V call is TRBV7-9, the J call TRBJ2-5; TRBD1 matches 9 bases. The length of the CDR3 is 15 residues. Germline assignment: CDR1 SEHNR and CDR2 FQNEAQ (reference sequence). Trimming removed 5 bases from V and 4 bases from J; junction bases left unmatched: 8. CDR3 sequence reads: CASSQATGGAETQYF. For the CDR3, the DNA is TGTGCCAGCAGCCAAGCTACAGGGGGCGCAGAGACCCAGTACTTC.

The J gene is TRBJ2-7, the V gene TRBV7-8, with a possible D match to TRBD1 (7 bases). CDR1 SGHVS and CDR2 FQNEAQ come from the germline V gene. The V end was cut by 4 bases, the J end by 2 bases, with 12 bases between. The CDR3 has 14 amino acids. The CDR3 sequence is CASSYAGQTYEQYF. The CDR3 DNA reads TGTGCCAGCAGCTACGCGGGACAGACCTACGAGCAGTACTTC.

J is TRBJ2-3 and V is TRBV5-1; 7 bases are shared with TRBD1. CDR1 SGHRS and CDR2 YFSETQ come from the germline V gene. Trimming removed 5 bases from V and 0 bases from J; junction bases left unmatched: 3. The CDR3 length is 14 residues. In nucleotides, the CDR3 is TGCGCCAGCAGGGGACAGCTTAGCACAGATACGCAGTATTTT. Protein sequence: CASRGQLSTDTQYF.

CDR3 protein: CASSLDRGLETEAFF. For the CDR3, the DNA is TGTGCCAGCAGCTTAGACAGGGGCTTGGAAACTGAAGCTTTCTTT. The chain couples TRBV7-2 to TRBJ1-1; 7 bases agree with TRBD1. V dropped 1 base and J dropped 5; count of bases not matched to a gene: 7. Germline CDR1 is SGHTA and CDR2 is FQGNSA. The CDR3 sequence is 15 residues long.

This clonotype was detected a few times. The genes are TRBV11-2 and TRBJ1-1; D perhaps matches TRBD1 (6 bases). Germline V gives CDR1 SGHAT, CDR2 FQNNGV. Trimming stripped 3 bases from V and 1 base from J, with 12 bases between. The CDR3 is made up of 15 amino acids. The chain's CDR3 is CASSFSGAGNTEAFF. In nucleotides, the CDR3 is TGTGCCAGCAGCTTCTCGGGGGCAGGGAACACTGAAGCTTTCTTT.

The chain links TRBV11-2 to TRBJ2-1; possibly TRBD2 for D (7 bases). V dropped 0 bases and J dropped 0 bases, with 12 bases sitting between them. This CDR3 spans 17 amino acids. The germline CDR1 and CDR2 sequences are SGHAT and FQNNGV. CDR3 in amino acids: CASSLEEGGSSYNEQFF. The CDR3 region has the DNA TGTGCCAGCAGCTTAGAAGAGGGGGGGAGCTCCTACAATGAGCAGTTCTTC.

The chain links TRBV14 to TRBJ1-2; a weak D match, TRBD1 (6 bases). Per the germline V gene, CDR1 is SGHDN and CDR2 is FVKESK. The CDR3 length is 17 residues. V lost 3 bases, J lost 1 base, and 18 bases lay in between. CDR3 sequence: CASSHRRPGQNNYGYTF. The CDR3 bases are TGTGCCAGCAGCCATCGCCGGCCAGGACAGAATAACTATGGCTACACCTTC.

This clonotype was picked up a small number of times. CDR3 region: CASSLARLAGLNEQFF. The CDR3, as DNA: TGTGCCAGCAGTTTAGCGCGTCTAGCGGGGCTCAATGAGCAGTTCTTC. The chain combines TRBV12-3 or TRBV12-4 with TRBJ2-1; 9 positions match TRBD2. V was clipped by 0 bases and J by 6 bases; unmatched bases: 6. The CDR3 length is 16 residues.

This clonotype was seen more than once but under ten times. The rearrangement links TRBV15 to TRBJ1-3; D is unclear. Trimming cost V 5 bases and J 4 bases, with 6 bases left between them. This CDR3 is 12 amino acids long. Looked up from germline, CDR1 is LNHNV and CDR2 is YYDKDF (reference sequence). CDR3 coding DNA: TGTGCCACCAGCGGCGGGGGAAACACCATATATTTT. Translated: CATSGGGNTIYF.

This clonotype has only a few counts. The J gene is TRBJ2-5, the V gene TRBV20-1; 9 bases are shared with TRBD1. The CDR3 consists of 15 residues. V gave up 6 bases and J gave up 4 bases; unmatched junction bases: 12. Germline V gives CDR1 DFQATT, CDR2 SNEGSKA (reference sequence). This CDR3 is CSAGGQGNFRETQYF. The CDR3 DNA reads as TGCAGTGCCGGAGGACAGGGGAATTTTCGAGAGACCCAGTACTTC.

This clonotype was observed a handful of times. The chain combines TRBV5-5 with TRBJ2-2; 7 bases match TRBD1. CDR3 length equals 17 residues. CDR1 and CDR2 (germline): SGHKS, YYEKEE (reference sequence). The trim removed 0 bases at V and 0 bases at J, leaving 5 bases unmatched. CDR3 loop: CASSLVLGGANTGELFF. DNA for the CDR3: TGTGCCAGCAGCTTGGTATTAGGGGGCGCGAACACCGGGGAGCTGTTTTTT.

This sequence joins TRBV7-2 and TRBJ2-3; D not resolved. CDR3 size: 14 residues. In germline, CDR1 is SGHTA, CDR2 FQGNSA. V lost 2 bases and J lost 6, with 12 bases in between. CDR3 region: CASSLIWGRDTQYF. In DNA, the CDR3 is TGTGCCAGCAGCTTAATTTGGGGTCGGGATACGCAGTATTTT.

Points on this clonotype: This could be a read error, since a much larger clone is one nucleotide away. V and J are TRBV5-1 and TRBJ2-2; 9 bases line up with TRBD1. The CDR3 extends over 15 amino acids. In germline, CDR1 is SGHRS, CDR2 YFSETQ. In nucleotides, the CDR3 is TGCGCCAGGAGCTTGGGACAGGGAGGCACCGGGGAGCTGTTTTTT. Amino acids: CARSLGQGGTGELFF.

This chain connects TRBV14 to TRBJ2-7; perhaps TRBD2 as D (5 bases). Germline CDR1 reads SGHDN; CDR2 reads FVKESK. The CDR3 totals 15 residues. Trimming removed 1 base from V and 2 bases from J, with 12 bases in between. Written as DNA, the CDR3 is TGTGCCAGCAGCCAAGTTCGACGGGGAACCTACGAGCAGTACTTC. Translated: CASSQVRRGTYEQYF.

The rearrangement uses TRBV7-2 and TRBJ2-1, with D perhaps being TRBD1 or TRBD2 (7 bases each). This CDR3 has 15 residues. V was cut by 8 bases and J by 4 bases, with 18 bases left in between. Looked up from germline, CDR1 is SGHTA and CDR2 is FQGNSA. Here the CDR3 reads CASSREAGGYNEQFF. For the CDR3, the DNA is TGTGCCAGCTCTCGGGAGGCAGGGGGGTACAATGAGCAGTTCTTC.

The V call is TRBV20-1, the J call TRBJ1-5, with D perhaps TRBD1 (5 bases). The CDR3 contains 16 residues. Trimming took off 5 bases at V and 4 bases at J, with 21 bases between the two ends. CDR1 and CDR2 (germline): DFQATT, SNEGSKA (reference sequence). The CDR3: CSARGVGAAMNQPQHF. The CDR3 DNA is TGCAGTGCTCGGGGGGTCGGCGCAGCGATGAATCAGCCCCAGCATTTT.

The chain couples TRBV4-3 to TRBJ2-2; 8 bases are a match to TRBD2. Unmatched junction bases numbered 5, after V lost 0 bases and J lost 5 bases. The CDR3 consists of 16 residues. Looked up from germline, CDR1 is LGHNA and CDR2 is YSLEER. The CDR3: CASSQDAGGRTGELFF. The CDR3 DNA reads TGCGCCAGCAGCCAAGACGCGGGGGGCCGAACCGGGGAGCTGTTTTTT.

This chain connects TRBV28 to TRBJ2-1; TRBD1 aligns across 9 bases. Losses at the gene ends were 7 bases for V and 9 bases for J; bases not matched to a gene: 13. The CDR3 has 15 amino acids. From germline, CDR1 is MDHEN and CDR2 SYDVKM. The CDR3 loop is CASIPTGQGGGEQFF. The CDR3 DNA follows: TGTGCCAGCATCCCAACGGGACAGGGCGGGGGTGAGCAGTTCTTC.

The chain uses TRBV12-3 or TRBV12-4 and TRBJ1-4; perhaps TRBD1 as D (5 bases). Trimming removed 5 bases at V and 8 bases at J, with 15 bases between. The CDR3 spans 14 residues. CDR3 coding DNA: TGTGCCAGCAGTCGGACTCGGAGGGACGAAAAACTGTTTTTT. Translation: CASSRTRRDEKLFF.

This clonotype was picked up many times. V and J are TRBV29-1 and TRBJ2-1; TRBD1 aligns across 8 bases. The length of the CDR3 is 14 residues. V lost 6 bases, J lost 4 bases, and 8 bases stayed unmatched. Per germline, CDR1 SQVTM and CDR2 ANQGSEA. The CDR3 coding sequence is TGCAGCGTGTCCGGACAGGGAAGTTACAATGAGCAGTTCTTC. It yields the protein CSVSGQGSYNEQFF.